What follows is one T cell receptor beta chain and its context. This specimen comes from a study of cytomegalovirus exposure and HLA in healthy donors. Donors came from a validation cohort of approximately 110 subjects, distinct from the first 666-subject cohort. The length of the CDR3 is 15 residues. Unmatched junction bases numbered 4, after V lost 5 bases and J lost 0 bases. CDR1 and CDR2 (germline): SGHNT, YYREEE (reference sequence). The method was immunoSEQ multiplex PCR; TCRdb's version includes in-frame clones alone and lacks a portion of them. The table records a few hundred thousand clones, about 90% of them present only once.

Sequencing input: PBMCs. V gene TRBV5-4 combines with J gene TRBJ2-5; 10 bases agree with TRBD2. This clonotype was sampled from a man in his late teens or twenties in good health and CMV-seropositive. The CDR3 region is CASSLTSGYQETQYF. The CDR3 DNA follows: TGTGCCAGCAGTTTGACTAGCGGGTACCAAGAGACCCAGTACTTC.